These 32 T cell receptor beta chains were all obtained from the same sample, sequenced in a study of beta chain features in type 1 diabetes. Every bit of the isolated RNA underwent reverse transcription, so sequencing read expressed TCRB transcripts. Some clones are missing from TCRdb's copy, which holds only in-frame ones; the method was immunoSEQ multiplex PCR. The data show about 180,000 clones, 10% to 15% seen once. Material: central memory CD4+ T cells from blood. These receptors were obtained from a woman between 18 and 29 years old in good health.

The chain links TRBV4-1 to TRBJ1-5; 7 nucleotides align to TRBD1. Germline V CDR1 and CDR2: MGHRA, YSYEKL. The V gene end was trimmed by 0 bases and the J gene end by 11 bases; junction bases not matched to a gene: 7. The CDR3 sequence is 14 residues long. CDR3 nucleotides: TGCGCCAGCAGCCAAGATGGACAGGCACAGTCCCAGCATTTT. It codes for CASSQDGQAQSQHF.

The rearrangement uses TRBV5-1 and TRBJ2-1; 9 bases agree with TRBD2. Germline V gene data show CDR1 as SGHRS and CDR2 as YFSETQ. V lost 6 bases, J lost 2 bases, and 9 bases stayed unmatched. The CDR3 length is 16 residues. The DNA of the CDR3 is TGCGCCAGCACTTCCGGTAGCGGGAGAACCTACAATGAGCAGTTCTTC. It encodes CASTSGSGRTYNEQFF.

The chain has TRBV23-1 and TRBJ1-2; 10 nucleotides align to TRBD1. TRBV23-1 is filed as an ORF, its function uncertain. Trimming cost V 4 bases and J 8 bases; bases outside gene matches: 10. This CDR3 is built from 15 residues. CDR3 bases: TGCGCCAGCAGTCCAGGGACAGGGGTTGGCGAGGGCTACACCTTC. Its protein is CASSPGTGVGEGYTF.

This clone has only a few counts. V gene TRBV29-1 combines with J gene TRBJ2-7, with 10 bases fitting TRBD2. CDR3 length: 15 residues. J gave up 3 bases and V 3 bases, and 8 bases lay outside the gene matches. CDR1 is SQVTM and CDR2 is ANQGSEA in the germline V gene. CDR3 protein: CSVDGGTSGIYEQYF. In DNA form, the CDR3 reads TGCAGCGTTGATGGGGGTACTAGCGGGATCTACGAGCAGTACTTC.

This clone came up a few times. This chain uses TRBV2 with TRBJ1-1; D remains ambiguous. Germline V gives CDR1 SNHLY, CDR2 FYNNEI. The CDR3 spans 14 residues. V lost 4 bases and J lost 0, with 9 bases in between. The CDR3 protein is CASSVAGMNTEAFF. The CDR3 DNA is TGTGCCAGCAGTGTTGCAGGAATGAACACTGAAGCTTTCTTT.

This clone has a handful of counts. The rearrangement uses TRBV7-9 and TRBJ2-7; D possibly corresponds to TRBD2 (5 bases). CDR1 SEHNR and CDR2 FQNEAQ come from the germline V gene (reference sequence). Trimming removed 0 bases from V and 0 bases from J, with 6 bases in between. CDR3 length equals 14 residues. The CDR3 loop reads CASSLAAGSYEQYF. For the CDR3, the DNA is TGTGCCAGCAGCTTAGCGGCGGGCTCCTACGAGCAGTACTTC.

This clone came up a few times. V is TRBV28 and J is TRBJ2-3; 7 nucleotides agree with TRBD2. Germline CDR1 MDHEN, CDR2 SYDVKM. This CDR3 has 16 residues. The V and J ends lost 5 bases and 0 bases, in that order; junction bases with no gene match: 8. Here the CDR3 reads CASSPRLAGSTDTQYF. The CDR3 DNA reads as TGTGCCAGCAGTCCTCGATTAGCGGGTAGCACAGATACGCAGTATTTT.

This clone was counted only a few times. The chain has TRBV30 and TRBJ2-1; D might be TRBD2 (6 bases). The V gene lost 3 bases and the J gene lost 3 bases, with 12 bases spanning the gap. The CDR3 length is 14 residues. From germline, CDR1 is GTSNPN and CDR2 SVGIG (reference sequence). The CDR3 here is CAWRERAGYNEQFF. The CDR3 nucleotides read TGTGCCTGGAGGGAGCGGGCGGGCTACAATGAGCAGTTCTTC.

This chain links TRBV2 with TRBJ1-1, with 7 bases aligning to TRBD1. CDR1 and CDR2 (germline): SNHLY, FYNNEI. This CDR3 has 13 amino acids. With V trimmed by 1 base and J by 9 bases, 5 bases remained unmatched. DNA of the CDR3: TGTGCCAGCAGTGAAGGAAGACAGGGAAAAGCTTTCTTT. This sequence encodes CASSEGRQGKAFF.

This clone was seen a few times. The V gene is TRBV6-1, the J gene TRBJ1-2, with TRBD1 identical over 10 bases. The J segment lost 6 bases and the V segment lost 6 bases, leaving 4 bases of the junction unmatched. Germline lookup yields CDR1 MNHNS and CDR2 SASEGT. The CDR3 runs to 13 residues. The CDR3 DNA reads as TGTGCCAGCAGGAGACAGGGGGCGGATGGCTACACCTTC. Amino acid sequence: CASRRQGADGYTF.

The rearrangement joins TRBV19 to TRBJ2-7; maybe TRBD1 (5 bases). V gave up 1 base and J gave up 5 bases, with 9 bases separating them. The CDR3 has 13 amino acids. Per the germline V gene, CDR1 is LNHDA and CDR2 is SQIVND (reference sequence). CDR3 in amino acids: CASSIGYRNEQYF. CDR3 nucleotides: TGTGCCAGTAGTATAGGCTACAGGAACGAGCAGTACTTC.

CDR3 protein: CARTGWWTNEKLFF. The CDR3 nucleotides are TGTGCCAGAACGGGTTGGTGGACTAATGAAAAACTGTTTTTT. The V gene is TRBV19, the J gene TRBJ1-4; D unresolved. The CDR3 has 14 residues. Per the germline V gene, CDR1 is LNHDA and CDR2 is SQIVND (reference sequence). V lost 9 bases and J lost 2, with 13 bases in between.

This chain links TRBV7-2 with TRBJ2-5; 10 bases map to TRBD1. V trimming: 0 bases; J trimming: 7 bases; junction bases outside the gene matches: 2. There are 14 residues in the CDR3. Germline V gene lookup returns CDR1 SGHTA and CDR2 FQGNSA. The CDR3 reads CASSLARTGGTQYF. CDR3 coding DNA: TGTGCCAGCAGCTTAGCTAGGACAGGGGGGACCCAGTACTTC.

This clone was found a few times. The V and J genes are TRBV30 and TRBJ1-2, with a weak D call TRBD1 (5 bases). V was trimmed by 3 bases and J by 4 bases, leaving 12 bases between them. The CDR3 sequence is 13 residues long. Germline V CDR1 and CDR2: GTSNPN, SVGIG (reference sequence). CDR3 loop: CAWSRNQGYGYTF. CDR3 coding DNA: TGTGCCTGGAGCCGAAACCAGGGCTATGGCTACACCTTC. Looking up the rest from reference TRBV30 and TRBJ1-2 gives the full variable domain: SQTIHQWPATLVQPVGSPLSLECTVEGTSNPNLYWYRQAAGRGLQLLFYSVGIGQISSEVPQNLSASRPQDRQFILSSKKLLLSDSGFYLCAWSRNQGYGYTFGSGTRLTVV.

This clone has a handful of counts. This sequence joins TRBV28 and TRBJ2-1; D gene unclear. The CDR3 consists of 13 residues. The germline gives CDR1 MDHEN, CDR2 SYDVKM. V was pared by 3 bases and J by 0 bases, with 3 bases between. The CDR3 protein is CASSFSSYNEQFF. The CDR3 DNA sequence: TGTGCCAGCAGTTTCAGCTCCTACAATGAGCAGTTCTTC.

The chain uses TRBV4-2 and TRBJ2-7, with no clear D. Per the germline V gene, CDR1 is LGHNA and CDR2 is YNFKEQ. The germline V and J ends were trimmed by 0 bases and 3 bases, with 15 bases remaining between them. The CDR3 runs 16 residues. The DNA of the CDR3 is TGTGCCAGCAGCCAAGATGGTTCGCGGAACAACTACGAGCAGTACTTC. Its protein is CASSQDGSRNNYEQYF.

This clone was detected many times. The chain is built from TRBV30 and TRBJ1-5; TRBD1 matches at 9 bases. This CDR3 spans 15 amino acids. Unmatched junction bases numbered 6, after V lost 0 bases and J lost 6 bases. Germline CDR1 and CDR2: GTSNPN and SVGIG (reference sequence). The CDR3 spells CAWSVGTGSSQPQHF. The CDR3 DNA reads as TGTGCCTGGAGTGTGGGGACAGGGTCAAGTCAGCCCCAGCATTTT.

This clone was observed a handful of times. The rearrangement joins TRBV29-1 to TRBJ2-3; D is unresolved. The CDR3 extends over 12 amino acids. CDR1 and CDR2 (germline): SQVTM, ANQGSEA. The V end lost 3 bases, the J end lost 8 bases, and 12 bases lay between the germline ends. CDR3 in amino acids: CSVESSLGTQYF. The CDR3 coding sequence is TGCAGCGTTGAGAGTAGCCTTGGTACGCAGTATTTT.

The rearrangement uses TRBV6-6 and TRBJ1-5, with D unresolved. The CDR3 sequence is 15 residues long. Germline V gives CDR1 MNHNY, CDR2 SVGAGI (reference sequence). Trimming pared 5 bases from V and 3 bases from J, leaving 14 bases between. CDR3 coding DNA: TGTGCCAGCAGTACCCAATCAGTCTCCAATCAGCCCCAGCATTTT. It codes for CASSTQSVSNQPQHF.

This clone was seen a handful of times. The chain links TRBV28 to TRBJ2-7; 8 bases fit TRBD1. Per germline, CDR1 MDHEN and CDR2 SYDVKM. The V gene end was trimmed by 2 bases and the J gene end by 4 bases; junction bases not matched to a gene: 7. CDR3 length equals 15 residues. CDR3 DNA: TGTGCCAGCAGTTTAAGTCCCGGGACAGGTTACGAGCAGTACTTC. Residues: CASSLSPGTGYEQYF.

The gene calls are TRBV5-1 and TRBJ2-2; possible D gene TRBD2, 6 bases. Deletions cut 6 bases from V and 0 bases from J, with 18 bases between. Germline V gene data show CDR1 as SGHRS and CDR2 as YFSETQ. The CDR3 extends over 17 amino acids. The CDR3 protein is CASNRGMASANTGELFF. CDR3 coding DNA: TGCGCCAGCAATAGAGGAATGGCTAGCGCGAACACCGGGGAGCTGTTTTTT. Using reference TRBV5-1 and TRBJ2-2 for the parts outside the CDR3, the full variable domain is KAGVTQTPRYLIKTRGQQVTLSCSPISGHRSVSWYQQTPGQGLQFLFEYFSETQRNKGNFPGRFSGRQFSNSRSEMNVSTLELGDSALYLCASNRGMASANTGELFFGEGSRLTVL.

The chain uses TRBV7-9 and TRBJ2-7; tentative D call: TRBD1 (5 bases). From germline, CDR1 is SEHNR and CDR2 FQNEAQ (reference sequence). The CDR3 loop spans 15 amino acids. The V end was cut by 5 bases, the J end by 5 bases, with 19 bases between. The CDR3 nucleotides are TGTGCCAGCAGCCCCTATACGGGCAGGGCCCACGAGCAGTACTTC. As protein: CASSPYTGRAHEQYF.

This clone was observed a handful of times. The V call is TRBV7-2, the J call TRBJ2-3; TRBD2 matches 10 bases. The CDR3 totals 18 residues. The germline CDR1 and CDR2 sequences are SGHTA and FQGNSA. Trimming cost V 1 base and J 1 base; bases outside gene matches: 8. CDR3 DNA: TGTGCCAGCAGCTTAGGTCGGATAGCGGGAGGTGGCACAGATACGCAGTATTTT. It codes for CASSLGRIAGGGTDTQYF.

The V call is TRBV11-2, the J call TRBJ2-3, with 9 bases lining up with TRBD1. This CDR3 contains 16 residues. Germline V CDR1 and CDR2: SGHAT, FQNNGV. The J segment lost 3 bases and the V segment lost 6 bases, leaving 10 bases of the junction unmatched. This CDR3 is CASSYLRGTGTDTQYF. The CDR3 nucleotides are TGTGCCAGCAGTTACCTCCGAGGGACAGGGACAGATACGCAGTATTTT.

The CDR3 DNA sequence: TGTGCCAGCACCGAGACTAGCTTGGGGACCTTACAGCTGTTTTTT. This codes for CASTETSLGTLQLFF. This chain links TRBV2 with TRBJ2-2; 7 bases agree with TRBD2. V lost 7 bases and J lost 12; bases outside the gene matches: 17. CDR3 length: 15 amino acids. CDR1 is SNHLY and CDR2 is FYNNEI in the germline V gene.

V is TRBV5-1 and J is TRBJ2-5, with TRBD2 matching over 11 bases. Germline trimming cut 0 bases from V and 5 bases from J; bases unmatched to any gene: 9. Germline V lookup: CDR1 SGHRS, CDR2 YFSETQ. The CDR3 length is 17 residues. CDR3 coding DNA: TGCGCCAGCAGCTTGGGGTATACTAGCGGGAGCCCCGAGACCCAGTACTTC. This encodes CASSLGYTSGSPETQYF.

The chain has TRBV5-1 and TRBJ1-4; D ambiguous. From germline, CDR1 is SGHRS and CDR2 YFSETQ. V lost 0 bases and J 8 bases, leaving 14 bases between the germline ends. The CDR3 runs to 15 residues. The CDR3 is CASSLEVAAGEKLFF. The CDR3 DNA reads TGCGCCAGCAGCTTGGAGGTCGCTGCGGGGGAAAAACTGTTTTTT. The whole variable domain, filled in from reference TRBV5-1 and TRBJ1-4, reads KAGVTQTPRYLIKTRGQQVTLSCSPISGHRSVSWYQQTPGQGLQFLFEYFSETQRNKGNFPGRFSGRQFSNSRSEMNVSTLELGDSALYLCASSLEVAAGEKLFFGSGTQLSVL.

The CDR3 DNA is TGTGCCAGCAGCCCCGGACTCAGTAACATTGAGCAGTTCTTC. It translates to CASSPGLSNIEQFF. The V gene is TRBV7-3, the J gene TRBJ2-1; D perhaps matches TRBD2 (5 bases). V was trimmed by 5 bases and J by 9 bases, leaving 17 bases between them. CDR3 length equals 14 residues. Germline lookup yields CDR1 SGHTA and CDR2 FQGTGA.

This clone was found a few times. V is TRBV7-8 and J is TRBJ2-1; TRBD2 matches at 10 bases. Germline values: CDR1 SGHVS, CDR2 FQNEAQ. J gave up 1 base and V 5 bases, and 17 bases lay outside the gene matches. This CDR3 has 20 amino acids. The CDR3 sequence: CASSPIIAGGGVKSYNEQFF. The CDR3 bases are TGTGCCAGCAGCCCTATTATAGCGGGAGGAGGTGTTAAATCCTACAATGAGCAGTTCTTC.

This clone occurred a few times. J is TRBJ1-2 and V is TRBV4-2; D call uncertain. The CDR3 extends over 14 amino acids. Trimming pared 0 bases from V and 7 bases from J, leaving 12 bases between. Germline-derived CDR1 and CDR2 are LGHNA and YNFKEQ. This CDR3 reads CASSQDRGIPGYTF. CDR3 coding DNA: TGTGCCAGCAGCCAAGATAGAGGGATTCCTGGCTACACCTTC.

This clone showed up just a few times. This chain uses TRBV28 with TRBJ2-7, with D unresolved. The germline V and J ends were trimmed by 3 bases and 6 bases, with 9 bases remaining between them. This CDR3 contains 12 residues. The germline gives CDR1 MDHEN, CDR2 SYDVKM. The CDR3 bases are TGTGCCAGCAGTTTGAAGGCGGCCGAGCAGTACTTC. It codes for CASSLKAAEQYF.

The V and J genes are TRBV9 and TRBJ1-4; no clear D gene. The CDR3 has 14 amino acids. Germline V gives CDR1 SGDLS, CDR2 YYNGEE. Trimming cost V 4 bases and J 5 bases, with 12 bases left between them. Here the CDR3 DNA reads TGTGCCAGCAGCCCTCTAGTGATAAATGAAAAACTGTTTTTT. It codes for CASSPLVINEKLFF.